This entry features one T cell receptor beta chain sequence. Its antigen remains unknown. Generated by immunoSEQ multiplex PCR, the TCRdb table keeps only in-frame clones and is missing some. This repertoire shows around 31,000 clones, 89% found once; its top ten account for around 6.7%. These data belong to a study of lymphopenia after photon versus proton radiotherapy. J lost 9 bases, V lost 6 bases, and 1 base had no gene match. The germline V gene encodes CDR1 SNHLY and CDR2 FYNNEI. The CDR3 is 12 amino acids. Study results and caveats: Relative stability marked proton patients; photon patients lost diversity and naive cells. After lymphocyte nadir, photon-treated repertoires showed oligoclonal expansion, especially CD8+ Temra.

This TCR was recovered from a woman aged 70 to 79 with pancreatic cancer. Some clones in this sample may be carry-over from other donors' samples. The chain links TRBV2 to TRBJ2-1; 11 bases map to TRBD2. Here the sequenced sample was peripheral blood, taken from a patient treated with proton-based radiotherapy. CDR3 sequence (DNA): TGTGCCAGCAGGGGGACTAGCGGTGAGCAGTTCTTC. Translating it yields CASRGTSGEQFF.